This is a list of T cell receptor beta chains from one sample in a study of cytomegalovirus exposure and HLA in healthy donors. Profiling relied on immunoSEQ multiplex PCR, and the TCRdb table lists in-frame clones only, not all of them. This sample has under 85,000 clones, with more than 75% found just once. The sequencing sample was made of PBMCs. Receptors originate from a man aged 18 to 35 in good health and CMV-seronegative. Each CDR3 is given with its conserved first and last residue. The D gene is left open where the match is weak. Some rows mark clone size as missing; the rest say once, few, many or name a class of expanded clone.

V gene	D gene	clone size	CDR3 length	J gene	CDR3 protein	CDR3 DNA
TRBV5-1	TRBD2	.	15	TRBJ2-5	CASTLTLAGGEAQYF	TGCGCCAGCACCCTGACCCTAGCGGGGGGTGAGGCCCAGTACTTC
TRBV6-1	.	.	15	TRBJ1-4	CASSTSFGGNEKLFF	TGTGCCAGCAGCACTTCATTTGGTGGTAATGAAAAACTGTTTTTT
TRBV6-6	.	.	12	TRBJ2-4	CASSNSVGAGYF	TGTGCCAGCAGTAACTCGGTGGGGGCCGGGTACTTC
TRBV2	TRBD1	.	15	TRBJ1-4	CASSALGTGNEKLFF	TGTGCCAGCAGTGCTCTGGGGACAGGGAATGAAAAACTGTTTTTT
TRBV21-1	.	.	15	TRBJ1-5	CASSKSRGGNQPQHF	TGTGCCAGCAGCAAATCCCGGGGGGGAAATCAGCCCCAGCATTTT
TRBV5-1	.	.	13	TRBJ2-3	CASSQGTSDTQYF	TGCGCCAGCAGCCAAGGGACATCGGATACGCAGTATTTT
TRBV6-1	TRBD1	.	15	TRBJ2-5	CASRPTGTGKETQYF	TGTGCCAGCAGGCCTACCGGGACAGGGAAAGAGACCCAGTACTTC
TRBV5-1	TRBD2	once	16	TRBJ2-2	CASSSRGTSFTGELFF	TGCGCCAGCAGCTCTCGAGGGACTAGTTTTACCGGGGAGCTGTTTTTT
TRBV5-1	.	.	15	TRBJ2-1	CASSLAGRSIDEQFF	TGCGCCAGCAGCTTGGCAGGGAGGTCAATCGATGAGCAGTTCTTC
TRBV11-2	.	.	14	TRBJ2-7	CASSLFHPREEQYF	TGTGCCAGCAGCTTATTCCATCCTCGAGAAGAGCAGTACTTC
TRBV19	.	.	15	TRBJ2-7	CASSITVALQHEQYF	TGTGCCAGTAGTATCACAGTCGCTTTGCAACACGAGCAGTACTTC
TRBV5-4	.	.	18	TRBJ1-1	CASSFAVTVGGLGTEAFF	TGTGCCAGCAGCTTCGCGGTCACAGTCGGGGGATTGGGCACTGAAGCTTTCTTT
TRBV4-3	.	few	17	TRBJ2-3	CASSQDRRGGGTDTQYF	TGCGCCAGCAGCCAAGATAGGAGGGGGGGTGGCACAGATACGCAGTATTTT
TRBV5-4	TRBD2	.	13	TRBJ2-5	CASSLGGGETQYF	TGTGCCAGCAGCTTGGGGGGGGGAGAGACCCAGTACTTC
TRBV19	TRBD1	.	16	TRBJ1-2	CASSILPDRNTYGYTF	TGTGCCAGTAGTATTCTACCGGACAGGAATACCTATGGCTACACCTTC
TRBV15	.	.	20	TRBJ2-1	CATSITGGQGGLAGINEQFF	TGTGCCACCAGCATCACAGGGGGACAGGGAGGCCTAGCGGGTATCAATGAGCAGTTCTTC
TRBV5-4	.	.	17	TRBJ2-6	CASSLAFRGTGANVLTF	TGTGCCAGCAGCTTGGCCTTCCGGGGGACCGGGGCCAACGTCCTGACTTTC